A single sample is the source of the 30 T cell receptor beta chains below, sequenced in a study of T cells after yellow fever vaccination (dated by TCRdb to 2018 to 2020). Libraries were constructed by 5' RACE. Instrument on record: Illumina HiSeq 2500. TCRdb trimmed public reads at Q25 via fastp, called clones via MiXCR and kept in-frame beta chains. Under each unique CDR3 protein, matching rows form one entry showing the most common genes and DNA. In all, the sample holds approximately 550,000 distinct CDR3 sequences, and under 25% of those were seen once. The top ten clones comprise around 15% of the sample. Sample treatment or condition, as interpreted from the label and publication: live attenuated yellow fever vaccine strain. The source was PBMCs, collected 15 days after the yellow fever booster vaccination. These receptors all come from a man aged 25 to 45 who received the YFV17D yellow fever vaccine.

The DNA for the CDR3 is TGTGCCAGCATCCAAAGTCCAGAATCCTACAATGAGCAGTTCTTC. This sequence encodes CASIQSPESYNEQFF. V is TRBV6-2 or TRBV6-3 and J is TRBJ2-1, with D hard to call. Germline assignment: CDR1 MNHEY and CDR2 SVGEGT. This CDR3 region has 15 residues. Trimming left V 7 bases short and J 1 base short, with 14 bases between.

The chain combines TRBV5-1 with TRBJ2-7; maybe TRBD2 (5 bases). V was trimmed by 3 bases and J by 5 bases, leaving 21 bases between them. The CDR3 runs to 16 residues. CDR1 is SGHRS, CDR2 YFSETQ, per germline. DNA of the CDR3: TGCGCCAGCAGCTCGCCCTCCGGACTTGGATGGGACGAGCAGTACTTC. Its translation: CASSSPSGLGWDEQYF.

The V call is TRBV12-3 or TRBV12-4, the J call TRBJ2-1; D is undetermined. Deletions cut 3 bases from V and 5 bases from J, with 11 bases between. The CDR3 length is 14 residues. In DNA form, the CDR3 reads TGTGCCAGCAGTTTTAGGCGGTCGGACAATGAGCAGTTCTTC. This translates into CASSFRRSDNEQFF.

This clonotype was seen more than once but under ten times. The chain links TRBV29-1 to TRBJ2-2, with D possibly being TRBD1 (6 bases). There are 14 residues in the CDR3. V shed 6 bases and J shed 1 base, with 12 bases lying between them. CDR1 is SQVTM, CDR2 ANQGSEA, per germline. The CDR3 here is CSVRTELNTGELFF. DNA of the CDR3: TGCAGCGTGAGGACAGAACTGAACACCGGGGAGCTGTTTTTT.

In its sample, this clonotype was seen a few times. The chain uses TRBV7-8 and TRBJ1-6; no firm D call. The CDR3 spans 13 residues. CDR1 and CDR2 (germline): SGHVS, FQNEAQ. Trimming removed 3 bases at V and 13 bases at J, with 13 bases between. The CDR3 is CASSLDVPAPLHF. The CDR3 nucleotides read TGTGCCAGCAGCTTGGACGTTCCGGCCCCCCTCCACTTT.

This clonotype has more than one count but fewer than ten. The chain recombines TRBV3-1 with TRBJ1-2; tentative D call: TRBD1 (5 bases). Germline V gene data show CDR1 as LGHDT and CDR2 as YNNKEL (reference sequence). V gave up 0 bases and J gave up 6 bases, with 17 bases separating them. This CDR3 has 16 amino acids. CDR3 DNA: TGTGCCAGCAGCCAAGATCCGTCTGGGGCCGGTGATGGCTACACCTTC. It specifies CASSQDPSGAGDGYTF.

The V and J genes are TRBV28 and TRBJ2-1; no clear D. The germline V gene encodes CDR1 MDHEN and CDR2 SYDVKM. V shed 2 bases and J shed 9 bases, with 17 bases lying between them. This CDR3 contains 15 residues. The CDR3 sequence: CASSLLNDLLSEQFF. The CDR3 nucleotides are TGTGCCAGCAGTTTACTCAACGACCTCCTCTCTGAGCAGTTCTTC.

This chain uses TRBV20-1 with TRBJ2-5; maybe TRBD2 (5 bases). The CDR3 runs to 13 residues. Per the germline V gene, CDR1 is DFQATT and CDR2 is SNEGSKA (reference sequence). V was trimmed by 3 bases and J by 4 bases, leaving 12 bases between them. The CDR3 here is CSASTGEGETQYF. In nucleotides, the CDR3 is TGCAGTGCTAGTACCGGGGAAGGAGAGACCCAGTACTTC.

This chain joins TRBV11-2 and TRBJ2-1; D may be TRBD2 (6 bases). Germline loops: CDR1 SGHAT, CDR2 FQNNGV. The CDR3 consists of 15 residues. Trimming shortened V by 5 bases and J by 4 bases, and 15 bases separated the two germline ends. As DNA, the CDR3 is TGTGCCAGCAGCGCCGGGGGTGGCGGATACAATGAGCAGTTCTTC. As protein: CASSAGGGGYNEQFF.

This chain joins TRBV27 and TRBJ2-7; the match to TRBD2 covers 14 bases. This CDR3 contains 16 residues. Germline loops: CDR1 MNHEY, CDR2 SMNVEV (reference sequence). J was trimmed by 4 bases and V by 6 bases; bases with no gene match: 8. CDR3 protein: CASRGLAGVQAYEQYF. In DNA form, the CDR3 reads TGTGCCAGCAGGGGACTAGCGGGAGTACAGGCGTACGAGCAGTACTTC.

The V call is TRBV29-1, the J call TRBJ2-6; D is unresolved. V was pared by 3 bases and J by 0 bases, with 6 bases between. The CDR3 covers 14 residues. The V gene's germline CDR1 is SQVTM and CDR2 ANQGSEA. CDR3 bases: TGCAGCGTTGAGCGCAGCTCTGGGGCCAACGTCCTGACTTTC. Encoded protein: CSVERSSGANVLTF.

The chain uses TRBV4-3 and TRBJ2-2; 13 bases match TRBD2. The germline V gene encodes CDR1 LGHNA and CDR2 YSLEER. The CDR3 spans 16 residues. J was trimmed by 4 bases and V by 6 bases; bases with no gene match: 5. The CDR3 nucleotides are TGCGCCAGCAGACGTGGGACTAGCGGGACCACCGGGGAGCTGTTTTTT. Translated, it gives CASRRGTSGTTGELFF.

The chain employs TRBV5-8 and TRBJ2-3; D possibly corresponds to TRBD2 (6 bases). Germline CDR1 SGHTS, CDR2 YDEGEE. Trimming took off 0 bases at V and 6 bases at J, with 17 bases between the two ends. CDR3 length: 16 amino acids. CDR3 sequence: CASSLEAPGAVDTQYF. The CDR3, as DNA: TGTGCCAGCAGCTTGGAGGCGCCGGGAGCAGTGGATACGCAGTATTTT.

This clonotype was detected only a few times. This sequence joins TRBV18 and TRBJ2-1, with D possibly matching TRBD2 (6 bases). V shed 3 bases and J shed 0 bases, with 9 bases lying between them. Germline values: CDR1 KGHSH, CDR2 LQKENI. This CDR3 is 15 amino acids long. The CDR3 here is CASSPPGSSYNEQFF. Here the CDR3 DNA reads TGTGCCAGCTCACCTCCCGGGAGCTCCTACAATGAGCAGTTCTTC. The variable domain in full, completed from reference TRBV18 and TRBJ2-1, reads NAGVMQNPRHLVRRRGQEARLRCSPMKGHSHVYWYRQLPEEGLKFMVYLQKENIIDESGMPKERFSAEFPKEGPSILRIQQVVRGDSAAYFCASSPPGSSYNEQFFGPGTRLTVL.

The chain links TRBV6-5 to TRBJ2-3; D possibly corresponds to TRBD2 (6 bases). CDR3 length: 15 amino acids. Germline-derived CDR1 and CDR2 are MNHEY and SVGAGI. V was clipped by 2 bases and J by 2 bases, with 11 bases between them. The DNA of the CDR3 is TGTGCCAGCAGTTACCGTTCTAGCGACACAGATACGCAGTATTTT. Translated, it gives CASSYRSSDTDTQYF.

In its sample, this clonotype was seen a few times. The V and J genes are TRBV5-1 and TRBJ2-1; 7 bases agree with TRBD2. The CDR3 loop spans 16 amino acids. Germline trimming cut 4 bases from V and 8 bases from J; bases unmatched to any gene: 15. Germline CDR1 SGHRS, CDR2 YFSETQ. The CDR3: CASSKSGGPNVDEQFF. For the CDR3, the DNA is TGCGCCAGCAGCAAGTCGGGGGGACCCAACGTGGATGAGCAGTTCTTC. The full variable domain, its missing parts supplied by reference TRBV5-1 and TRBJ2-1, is KAGVTQTPRYLIKTRGQQVTLSCSPISGHRSVSWYQQTPGQGLQFLFEYFSETQRNKGNFPGRFSGRQFSNSRSEMNVSTLELGDSALYLCASSKSGGPNVDEQFFGPGTRLTVL.

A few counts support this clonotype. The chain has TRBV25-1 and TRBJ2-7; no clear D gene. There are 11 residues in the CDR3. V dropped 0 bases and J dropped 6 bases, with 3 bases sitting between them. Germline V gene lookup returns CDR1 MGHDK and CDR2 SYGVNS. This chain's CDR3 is CASSEYFEQYF. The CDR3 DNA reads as TGTGCCAGCAGTGAATATTTCGAGCAGTACTTC.

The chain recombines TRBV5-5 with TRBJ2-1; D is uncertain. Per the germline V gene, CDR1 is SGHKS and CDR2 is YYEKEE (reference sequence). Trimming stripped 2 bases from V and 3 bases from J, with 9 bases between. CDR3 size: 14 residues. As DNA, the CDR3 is TGTGCCAGCAGCTTTAACGTGGGCTACAATGAGCAGTTCTTC. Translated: CASSFNVGYNEQFF.

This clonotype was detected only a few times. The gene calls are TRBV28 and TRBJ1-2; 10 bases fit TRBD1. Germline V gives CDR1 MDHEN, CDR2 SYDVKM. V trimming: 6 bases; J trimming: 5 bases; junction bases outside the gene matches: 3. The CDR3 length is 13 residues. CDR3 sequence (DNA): TGTGCCAGCAGGACAGGGGGCGGGTATGGCTACACCTTC. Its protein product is CASRTGGGYGYTF.

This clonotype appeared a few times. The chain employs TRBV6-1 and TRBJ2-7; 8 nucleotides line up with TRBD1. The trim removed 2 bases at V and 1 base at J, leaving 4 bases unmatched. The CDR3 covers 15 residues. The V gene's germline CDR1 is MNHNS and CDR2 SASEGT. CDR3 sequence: CASSEPGQVSYEQYF. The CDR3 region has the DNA TGTGCCAGCAGTGAACCGGGACAGGTATCCTACGAGCAGTACTTC.

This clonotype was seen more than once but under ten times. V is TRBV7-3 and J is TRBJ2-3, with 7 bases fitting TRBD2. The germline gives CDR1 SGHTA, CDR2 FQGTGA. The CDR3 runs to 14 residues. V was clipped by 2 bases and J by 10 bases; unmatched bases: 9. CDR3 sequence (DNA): TGTGCCAGCAGCTTAGTGACTAGCTCAAGGGCGCAGTATTTT. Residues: CASSLVTSSRAQYF.

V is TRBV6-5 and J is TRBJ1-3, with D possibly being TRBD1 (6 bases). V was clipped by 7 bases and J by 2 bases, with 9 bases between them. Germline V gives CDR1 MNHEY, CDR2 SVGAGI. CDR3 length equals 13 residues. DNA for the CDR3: TGTGCCAGCAAGAGACAGGCTGGAAACACCATATATTTT. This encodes CASKRQAGNTIYF.

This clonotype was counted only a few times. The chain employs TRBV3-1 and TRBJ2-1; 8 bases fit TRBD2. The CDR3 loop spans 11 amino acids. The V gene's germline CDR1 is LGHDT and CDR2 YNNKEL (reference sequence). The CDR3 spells CAAGVENEQFF. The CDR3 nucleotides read TGTGCAGCGGGAGTTGAAAATGAGCAGTTCTTC.

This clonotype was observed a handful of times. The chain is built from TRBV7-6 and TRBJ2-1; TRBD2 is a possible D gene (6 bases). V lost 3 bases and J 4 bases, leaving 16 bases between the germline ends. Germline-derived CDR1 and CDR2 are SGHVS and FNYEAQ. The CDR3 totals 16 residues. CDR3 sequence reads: CASSFQVPSDYNEQFF. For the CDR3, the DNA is TGTGCCAGCAGCTTCCAAGTTCCTAGCGATTACAATGAGCAGTTCTTC.

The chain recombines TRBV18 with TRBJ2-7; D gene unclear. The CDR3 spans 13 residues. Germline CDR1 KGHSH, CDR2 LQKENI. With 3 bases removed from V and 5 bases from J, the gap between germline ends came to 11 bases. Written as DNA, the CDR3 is TGTGCCAGCTCACCCGGGCTTGGAGACGAGCAGTACTTC. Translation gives CASSPGLGDEQYF.

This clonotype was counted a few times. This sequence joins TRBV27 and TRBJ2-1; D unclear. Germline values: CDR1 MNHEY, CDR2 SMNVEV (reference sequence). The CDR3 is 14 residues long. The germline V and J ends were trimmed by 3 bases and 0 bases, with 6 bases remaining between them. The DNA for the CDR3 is TGTGCCAGCAGTTTCGGCGTCTCCTACAATGAGCAGTTCTTC. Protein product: CASSFGVSYNEQFF.

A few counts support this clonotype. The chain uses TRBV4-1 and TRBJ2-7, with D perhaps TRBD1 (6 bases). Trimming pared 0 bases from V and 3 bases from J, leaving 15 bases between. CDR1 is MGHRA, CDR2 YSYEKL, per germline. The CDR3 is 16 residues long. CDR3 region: CASSQDIGGWDYEQYF. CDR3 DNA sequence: TGCGCCAGCAGCCAAGATATAGGGGGATGGGACTACGAGCAGTACTTC.

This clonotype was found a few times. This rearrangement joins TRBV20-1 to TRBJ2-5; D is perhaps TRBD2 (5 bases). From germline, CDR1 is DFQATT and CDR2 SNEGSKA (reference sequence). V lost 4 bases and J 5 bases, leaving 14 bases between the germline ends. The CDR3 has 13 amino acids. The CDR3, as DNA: TGCAGTGCTACCTCCTACGGGAAGGAGACCCAGTACTTC. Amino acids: CSATSYGKETQYF.

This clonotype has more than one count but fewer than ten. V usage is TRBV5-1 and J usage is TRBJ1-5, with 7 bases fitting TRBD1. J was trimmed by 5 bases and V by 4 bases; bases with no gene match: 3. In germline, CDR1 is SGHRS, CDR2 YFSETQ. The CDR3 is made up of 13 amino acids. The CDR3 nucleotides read TGCGCCAGCAGCCCAGGGACAGATCAGCCCCAGCATTTT. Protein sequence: CASSPGTDQPQHF.

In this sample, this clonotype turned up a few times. CDR3 sequence: CASSEGAGQETQYF. Written as DNA, the CDR3 is TGTGCCAGCAGTGAGGGGGCGGGGCAAGAGACCCAGTACTTC. The rearrangement uses TRBV28 and TRBJ2-5, with D maybe TRBD1 (7 bases). The CDR3 runs 14 residues. Germline lookup yields CDR1 MDHEN and CDR2 SYDVKM. V dropped 5 bases and J dropped 2 bases, with 12 bases sitting between them.